This passage covers 7 T cell receptor beta chains from one sample sequenced in a study of control samples from healthy donors and cancer patients. The protocol was immunoSEQ multiplex PCR, while the TCRdb copy is restricted to in-frame clones and leaves out a portion. The sample contains about 59,000 clones, under 95% of which appear only once. The material sequenced was PBMCs. All receptors derive from a man aged 40-49 years with colorectal cancer.

The chain links TRBV25-1 to TRBJ1-6; D unresolved. The CDR3 consists of 15 residues. Trimming cost V 0 bases and J 8 bases, with 11 bases left between them. The V gene's germline CDR1 is MGHDK and CDR2 SYGVNS. DNA of the CDR3: TGTGCCAGCAGTGAATATATAGGAGATCATTCACCCCTCCACTTT. Amino acid sequence: CASSEYIGDHSPLHF. Variable domain in full (rest from reference TRBV25-1 and TRBJ1-6): EADIYQTPRYLVIGTGKKITLECSQTMGHDKMYWYQQDPGMELHLIHYSYGVNSTEKGDLSSESTVSRIRTEHFPLTLESARPSHTSQYLCASSEYIGDHSPLHFGNGTRLTVT.

The genes are TRBV6-1 and TRBJ1-6; possible D gene TRBD1, 6 bases. CDR1 is MNHNS and CDR2 is SASEGT in the germline V gene. Trimming shortened V by 3 bases and J by 9 bases, and 15 bases separated the two germline ends. The CDR3 sequence is 15 residues long. CDR3 loop: CASSDGGRGTSPLHF. CDR3 DNA: TGTGCCAGCAGTGATGGGGGCCGGGGAACTTCACCCCTCCACTTT.

The CDR3 DNA follows: TGTGCCAGCAGCCTTTGGAGCCGCCTCTCTGGGGCCAACGTCCTGACTTTC. Amino acids: CASSLWSRLSGANVLTF. The chain couples TRBV3-1 (or the pseudogene TRBV3-2) to TRBJ2-6; D unresolved. CDR1 is LGHDT, CDR2 YNNKEL, per germline (reference sequence). The CDR3 contains 17 residues. Trimming stripped 4 bases from V and 0 bases from J, with 13 bases between.

Details on this clone: A read error may account for a junction end that differs from germline. V usage is TRBV7-9 and J usage is TRBJ2-7; D is undetermined. This CDR3 spans 17 amino acids. The V gene's germline CDR1 is SEHNR and CDR2 FQNEAQ (reference sequence). The CDR3 here is CASSKPAGESVSDEQYF. Written as DNA, the CDR3 is TGTGCCAGCAGCAAACCAGCCGGTGAAAGTGTCTCCGACGAGCAGTACTTC.

The rearrangement links TRBV27 to TRBJ1-5, with D hard to call. V lost 8 bases and J 0 bases, leaving 11 bases between the germline ends. This CDR3 is built from 14 residues. Germline V gene sequence: CDR1 MNHEY, CDR2 SMNVEV (reference sequence). The CDR3 reads CASQQANSNQPQHF. CDR3 bases: TGTGCCAGCCAACAAGCAAATAGCAATCAGCCCCAGCATTTT.

The chain combines TRBV27 with TRBJ1-2; 9 nucleotides align to TRBD1. Germline V gene data show CDR1 as MNHEY and CDR2 as SMNVEV (reference sequence). The CDR3 loop spans 17 amino acids. V dropped 3 bases and J dropped 8; count of bases not matched to a gene: 16. The CDR3 sequence is CASSLTGTGIHLNGYTF. The CDR3 nucleotides read TGTGCCAGCAGTTTGACCGGGACAGGGATTCATCTTAACGGCTACACCTTC.

The chain recombines TRBV3-1 (or the pseudogene TRBV3-2) with TRBJ1-2, with 8 bases fitting TRBD1. From germline, CDR1 is LGHDT and CDR2 YNNKEL (reference sequence). V shed 1 base and J 7 bases; nucleotides not matched to a gene: 5. This CDR3 contains 14 residues. CDR3 coding DNA: TGTGCCAGCAGCCAAGGGACAGGGATGGGTGGCTACACCTTC. Its translation: CASSQGTGMGGYTF.